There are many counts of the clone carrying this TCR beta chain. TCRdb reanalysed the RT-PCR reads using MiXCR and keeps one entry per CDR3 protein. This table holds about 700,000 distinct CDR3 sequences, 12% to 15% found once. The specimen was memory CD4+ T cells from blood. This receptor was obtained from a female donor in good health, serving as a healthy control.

In DNA, the CDR3 is TGCGCCAGCAGCCAAGATCCACAGAACTCCTACGAGCAGTACTTC. It encodes CASSQDPQNSYEQYF. The chain combines TRBV4-3 with TRBJ2-7, with D uncertain. Germline V gives CDR1 LGHNA, CDR2 YSLEER. The CDR3 runs 15 residues. V was cut by 0 bases and J by 0 bases, with 9 bases left in between.